The 23 T cell receptor beta chains listed next were all sequenced from one sample in a study of blood T cells in healthy people across ages. It was with a sample-barcoded 5' primer and a J-beta primer mix that a second PCR of roughly 7 to 12 cycles was run. TCRdb recomputed calls from the 5' RACE reads with MiXCR, one row per CDR3 protein. The sample has hundreds of thousands of distinct CDR3 sequences; roughly 60% are singletons. Sequenced: blood. These receptors were obtained from a man aged 25-45 years in good health.

This clonotype appeared a few times. The chain joins TRBV30 to TRBJ2-5; no firm D call. This CDR3 spans 13 amino acids. Per germline, CDR1 GTSNPN and CDR2 SVGIG (reference sequence). The V and J ends lost 0 bases and 4 bases respectively, with 9 bases between them. DNA of the CDR3: TGTGCCTGGAGTGTAAATTCAGGAGAGACCCAGTACTTC. This translates into CAWSVNSGETQYF.

The chain uses TRBV5-4 and TRBJ2-3; either TRBD1 or TRBD2 may supply D (6 bases each). The CDR3 loop spans 13 amino acids. Germline V CDR1 and CDR2: SGHNT, YYREEE (reference sequence). V was pared by 2 bases and J by 5 bases, with 9 bases between. Written as DNA, the CDR3 is TGTGCCAGCAGCTTTGGGGGGCAAGATACGCAGTATTTT. Amino acids: CASSFGGQDTQYF.

V gene TRBV6-4 combines with J gene TRBJ2-6; D remains ambiguous. This CDR3 contains 13 residues. Trimming pared 11 bases from V and 3 bases from J, leaving 11 bases between. Germline V gene data show CDR1 as MRHNA and CDR2 as SNTAGT. The CDR3 bases are TGTGCCTCAAGGGATGGTGGGGCCAACGTCCTGACTTTC. Its protein product is CASRDGGANVLTF.

This clonotype was counted a single time. V usage is TRBV20-1 and J usage is TRBJ1-5; D not certain. This CDR3 comprises 12 residues. With 7 bases removed from V and 7 bases from J, the gap between germline ends came to 14 bases. Germline V gene lookup returns CDR1 DFQATT and CDR2 SNEGSKA (reference sequence). CDR3 sequence reads: CSVKGLEQPQHF. In DNA form, the CDR3 reads TGCAGTGTGAAAGGGTTAGAACAGCCCCAGCATTTT.

V usage is TRBV11-2 and J usage is TRBJ2-5; no clear D gene. The germline V gene encodes CDR1 SGHAT and CDR2 FQNNGV. V was pared by 5 bases and J by 1 base, with 8 bases between. This CDR3 spans 13 amino acids. The CDR3 here is CASSQEVQETQYF. For the CDR3, the DNA is TGTGCCAGCAGCCAGGAAGTCCAAGAGACCCAGTACTTC.

This clonotype showed up just once. V usage is TRBV2 and J usage is TRBJ2-7; D ambiguous. V gave up 7 bases and J gave up 9 bases, with 25 bases separating them. CDR1 is SNHLY and CDR2 is FYNNEI in the germline V gene. This CDR3 has 15 residues. CDR3 coding DNA: TGTGCCAGCATCGGTGGGGATAGGCTTTCCGGGCGGCAGTACTTC. This sequence encodes CASIGGDRLSGRQYF. Based on the CDR3 plus reference TRBV2 and TRBJ2-7, the full variable domain is EPEVTQTPSHQVTQMGQEVILRCVPISNHLYFYWYRQILGQKVEFLVSFYNNEISEKSEIFDDQFSVERPDGSNFTLKIRSTKLEDSAMYFCASIGGDRLSGRQYFGPGTRLTVT.

The chain has TRBV7-6 and TRBJ2-1; 7 bases are shared with TRBD2. After removal of 2 bases from V and 3 bases from J, the junction contained 7 bases not matched to a gene. This CDR3 region has 16 residues. CDR1 and CDR2 (germline): SGHVS, FNYEAQ. CDR3 nucleotides: TGTGCCAGCAGCTTATCCGGCGGGAGTATCTACAATGAGCAGTTCTTC. This encodes CASSLSGGSIYNEQFF.

The genes are TRBV29-1 and TRBJ2-1; TRBD1 aligns across 8 bases. The DNA end is a closer match to TRBJ2-7, so the J assignment may be wrong. The V gene's germline CDR1 is SQVTM and CDR2 ANQGSEA. The CDR3 consists of 17 residues. CDR3 protein: CSVVDRGRLSSYNEQYF. Written as DNA, the CDR3 is TGCAGCGTTGTCGACAGGGGAAGGTTGAGCTCCTACAATGAGCAGTACTTC.

This clonotype appeared a few times. The gene calls are TRBV6-5 and TRBJ2-7, with 11 bases fitting TRBD2. CDR3 length: 15 residues. V lost 0 bases and J lost 6; bases outside the gene matches: 4. Germline V gives CDR1 MNHEY, CDR2 SVGAGI. The CDR3 region is CASSYSTSGDLEQYF. For the CDR3, the DNA is TGTGCCAGCAGTTACTCGACTAGCGGGGATCTCGAGCAGTACTTC.

This clonotype was seen a single time. The chain couples TRBV4-3 to TRBJ1-2; maybe TRBD1 (5 bases). The CDR3 extends over 15 amino acids. Germline V gives CDR1 LGHNA, CDR2 YSLEER. With 4 bases removed from V and 8 bases from J, the gap between germline ends came to 20 bases. This CDR3 reads CASSPEGTGGLGYTF. CDR3 nucleotides: TGCGCCAGCAGCCCCGAAGGAACAGGAGGTTTGGGCTACACCTTC.

The gene calls are TRBV7-6 and TRBJ2-7; D gene uncertain. The germline V and J ends were trimmed by 1 base and 1 base, with 14 bases remaining between them. The germline V gene has CDR1 SGHVS and CDR2 FNYEAQ. The CDR3 extends over 16 amino acids. The DNA for the CDR3 is TGTGCCAGCAGCTTAGGCCTGGGAACAGCGTCCTACGAGCAGTACTTC. This translates into CASSLGLGTASYEQYF.

This chain connects TRBV28 to TRBJ2-5; D may be TRBD2 (5 bases). Trimming took off 1 base at V and 2 bases at J, with 8 bases between the two ends. The CDR3 loop spans 14 amino acids. CDR1 and CDR2 from the germline V gene are MDHEN and SYDVKM. The DNA for the CDR3 is TGTGCCAGCAGTTTATACGGGGATCAAGAGACCCAGTACTTC. It translates to CASSLYGDQETQYF.

The chain employs TRBV20-1 and TRBJ2-4, with D possibly being TRBD2 (5 bases). Germline assignment: CDR1 DFQATT and CDR2 SNEGSKA (reference sequence). Trimming pared 4 bases from V and 7 bases from J, leaving 20 bases between. This CDR3 is 15 amino acids long. DNA for the CDR3: TGCAGTGCTACCAGATCCGGGGTAACTGTTAACATTCAGTACTTC. Translating it yields CSATRSGVTVNIQYF.

This clonotype was counted only a few times. The chain combines TRBV5-5 with TRBJ2-5, with D hard to call. The CDR3 is 14 residues long. With 4 bases removed from V and 0 bases from J, the gap between germline ends came to 10 bases. CDR1 is SGHKS and CDR2 is YYEKEE in the germline V gene (reference sequence). CDR3 residues: CASSLKLYQETQYF. The DNA for the CDR3 is TGTGCCAGCAGCCTTAAACTGTACCAAGAGACCCAGTACTTC.

In regard to this clonotype: A read error may account for a junction end that differs from germline. The gene calls are TRBV4-2 and TRBJ1-6; a possible D gene is TRBD1 (6 bases). CDR1 and CDR2 from the germline V gene are LGHNA and YNFKEQ. The CDR3 length is 15 residues. In DNA, the CDR3 is TGTGCCAGCAGGCAAGCGGCGGGGGCGGGTTCACCCCTCCACTTT. Protein sequence: CASRQAAGAGSPLHF.

This clonotype was seen only once. The rearrangement joins TRBV7-2 to TRBJ2-5, with D tentatively TRBD2 (6 bases). Germline loops: CDR1 SGHTA, CDR2 FQGNSA. V gave up 4 bases and J gave up 2 bases, with 14 bases separating them. The CDR3 runs 15 residues. CDR3 coding DNA: TGTGCCAGCAGCTGGTTCGGGAGCGGGCAAGAGACCCAGTACTTC. Protein sequence: CASSWFGSGQETQYF. The full variable domain, its missing parts supplied by reference TRBV7-2 and TRBJ2-5, is GAGVSQSPSNKVTEKGKDVELRCDPISGHTALYWYRQSLGQGLEFLIYFQGNSAPDKSGLPSDRFSAERTGGSVSTLTIQRTQQEDSAVYLCASSWFGSGQETQYFGPGTRLLVL.

The gene calls are TRBV7-9 and TRBJ2-7, with D possibly being TRBD2 (5 bases). The J call is uncertain, as TRBJ2-4 better fits the DNA end. The CDR3 has 14 amino acids. In germline, CDR1 is SEHNR, CDR2 FQNEAQ (reference sequence). CDR3 in amino acids: CASSQLRGKNIQYF. In DNA, the CDR3 is TGTGCCAGCAGCCAACTCCGGGGCAAAAACATTCAGTACTTC.

This clonotype occurred a few times. The J gene is TRBJ2-7, the V gene TRBV10-3; 8 bases fit TRBD1. This CDR3 region has 14 residues. From germline, CDR1 is ENHRY and CDR2 SYGVKD. Losses at the gene ends were 10 bases for V and 1 base for J; bases not matched to a gene: 9. Here the CDR3 DNA reads TGTGCCACCGAGGACAGGGACGGGTCCTACGAGCAGTACTTC. Amino acid sequence: CATEDRDGSYEQYF.

This rearrangement joins TRBV15 to TRBJ1-6, with a possible D match to TRBD1 (5 bases). The V and J ends lost 3 bases and 7 bases respectively, with 13 bases between them. Germline V CDR1 and CDR2: LNHNV, YYDKDF (reference sequence). This CDR3 contains 15 residues. This CDR3 reads CATSSDRRDNSPLHF. The CDR3 DNA sequence: TGTGCCACCAGCAGTGACCGAAGGGACAATTCACCCCTCCACTTT.

This clonotype was seen repeatedly, ten times or more. The chain joins TRBV6-6 to TRBJ2-5, with D uncertain. Trimming stripped 6 bases from V and 5 bases from J, with 10 bases between. The CDR3 sequence is 12 residues long. Per the germline V gene, CDR1 is MNHNY and CDR2 is SVGAGI (reference sequence). The chain's CDR3 is CASRKEGETQYF. DNA of the CDR3: TGTGCCAGCAGGAAAGAAGGGGAGACCCAGTACTTC.

The CDR3 protein is CASSLGLAGTGEQYF. Here the CDR3 DNA reads TGCGCCAGCAGCTTGGGACTAGCGGGTACTGGAGAGCAGTACTTC. The gene calls are TRBV5-1 and TRBJ2-7, with 10 bases that match TRBD2. CDR1 is SGHRS, CDR2 YFSETQ, per germline. The CDR3 runs 15 residues. V lost 0 bases and J lost 7; bases outside the gene matches: 7.

V usage is TRBV7-9 and J usage is TRBJ2-1; 15 bases align to TRBD2. CDR3 length equals 17 residues. V was pared by 5 bases and J by 6 bases, with 8 bases of the junction left unmatched. The V gene's germline CDR1 is SEHNR and CDR2 FQNEAQ (reference sequence). The CDR3 DNA is TGTGCCAGCAGCCCAGGGGGGACTAGCGGGAGGTCCAATGAGCAGTTCTTC. This gives the protein CASSPGGTSGRSNEQFF.

The chain has TRBV6-5 and TRBJ1-2; maybe TRBD1 (6 bases). Germline V lookup: CDR1 MNHEY, CDR2 SVGAGI. This CDR3 is built from 13 residues. Trimming pared 7 bases from V and 4 bases from J, leaving 13 bases between. The CDR3 DNA reads as TGTGCCAGCACGGGGGGCGAGAGCTATGGCTACACCTTC. It codes for CASTGGESYGYTF.